This paragraph covers one T cell receptor (beta chain) sequence. What it binds is not known. This sample is part of a study of blood T cell dynamics during melanoma immunotherapy. Indicated time point: pre-treatment baseline. Response was assessed by RECIST 1.1 at 12 weeks, except a couple of rapid progressors. DNA loading was fixed at 300 to 350 ng for all bulk PBMC samples. Some clones are missing from TCRdb's copy, which holds only in-frame ones; the method was immunoSEQ multiplex PCR. The sample yields approximately 9,700 clones, approximately 90% seen once. Germline V gene data show CDR1 as MDHEN and CDR2 as SYDVKM. CDR3 size: 17 residues. V lost 5 bases to trimming and J lost 6 bases, with 22 bases between them. The study's findings and limits: Whether repertoire-driving clones were melanoma-specific could not be determined.

The chain joins TRBV28 to TRBJ1-4; D might be TRBD1 (5 bases). This clonotype originated in a human donor with melanoma. Material: blood, obtained from a patient treated with checkpoint blockade. The CDR3, as DNA: TGTGCCAGCAGTCCCCTGGGGGTCGAGTCGGCACATGAAAAACTGTTTTTT. Protein sequence: CASSPLGVESAHEKLFF.